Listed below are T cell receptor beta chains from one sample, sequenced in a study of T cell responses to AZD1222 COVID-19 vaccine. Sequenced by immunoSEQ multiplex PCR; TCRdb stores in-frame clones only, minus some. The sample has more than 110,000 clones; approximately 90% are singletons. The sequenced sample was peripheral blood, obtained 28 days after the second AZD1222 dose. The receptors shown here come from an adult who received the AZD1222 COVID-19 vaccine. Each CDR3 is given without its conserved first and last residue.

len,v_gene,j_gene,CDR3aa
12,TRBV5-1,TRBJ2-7,ASSLRGGTYEQY
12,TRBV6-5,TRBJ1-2,ASSPRGSSDGYT
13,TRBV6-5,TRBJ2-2,ASTWGTGCTGELF
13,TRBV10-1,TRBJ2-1,ASSASLAGKNEQF
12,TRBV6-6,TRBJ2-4,ASSSGTGKNIQY
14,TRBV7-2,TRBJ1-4,ASSSGTGVIGEKLF
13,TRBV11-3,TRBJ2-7,ASRAGTSASYEQY
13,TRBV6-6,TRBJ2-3,ASSSQGAITDTQY
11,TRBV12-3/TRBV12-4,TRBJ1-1,ASSFFLNTEAF
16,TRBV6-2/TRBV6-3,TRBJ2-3,ASSYSPGRGGPTDTQY
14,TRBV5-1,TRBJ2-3,ASSFRTSGYTDTQY
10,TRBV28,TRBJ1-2,ASRPTVDGYT
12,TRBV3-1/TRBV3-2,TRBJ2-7,ASSRDYLSLEQY
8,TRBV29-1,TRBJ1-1,SGRGTEAF
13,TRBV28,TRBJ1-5,ASSEGDRSGQPQH
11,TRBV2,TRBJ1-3,ASSPGLGNTIY
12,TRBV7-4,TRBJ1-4,ASSLKIRAGQLF
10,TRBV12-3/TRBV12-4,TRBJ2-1,ASRRKVDEQF
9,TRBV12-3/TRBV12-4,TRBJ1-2,ASSALYGYT
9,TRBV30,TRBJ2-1,AWTGENEQF
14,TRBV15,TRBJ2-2,ATSRRGTGWTGELF
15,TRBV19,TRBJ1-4,ASSDGQKLATNEKLF
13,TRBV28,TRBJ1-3,ASSTTGEVGNTIY
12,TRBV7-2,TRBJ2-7,ASSLLATGSEQY
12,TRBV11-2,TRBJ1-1,ASSLGQGYTEAF
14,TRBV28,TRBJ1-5,ASRGQGTGENQPQH
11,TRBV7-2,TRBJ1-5,ASSYSGVEPQH
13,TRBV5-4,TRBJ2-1,ASSPGAPRNNEQF
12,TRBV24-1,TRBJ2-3,ATSGSAGHDTQY
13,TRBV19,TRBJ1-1,ASTTGSARDTEAF
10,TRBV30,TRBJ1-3,AWSGQGGTIY
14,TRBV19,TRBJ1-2,ASSIPRDLSNYGYT
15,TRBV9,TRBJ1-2,ASSARAGGWFDYGYT
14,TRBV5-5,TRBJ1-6,ASSLREVSSNSPLH
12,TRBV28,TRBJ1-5,ASRNDGNNQPQH